A single sample is the source of the 9 T cell receptor beta chains below, sequenced in a study of blood T cell repertoires in COVID-19. Measured with immunoSEQ multiplex PCR; TCRdb has only the in-frame clones, and not every one. The sample lists 200,000 to 250,000 clones; about 88% were seen once. The source material was peripheral blood. These TCRs come from a man over 45 with COVID-19, enrolled during active disease.

The gene calls are TRBV7-9 and TRBJ2-7; 11 bases map to TRBD2. The CDR3 runs to 15 residues. V lost 5 bases to trimming and J lost 0 bases; unmatched junction nucleotides: 3. Germline CDR1 reads SEHNR; CDR2 reads FQNEAQ (reference sequence). Here the CDR3 DNA reads TGTGCCAGCAGCCTGGGGACTAGCGGCTCCTACGAGCAGTACTTC. Translating gives CASSLGTSGSYEQYF.

This chain joins TRBV7-8 and TRBJ2-6; maybe TRBD1 (5 bases). The CDR3 loop spans 14 amino acids. The V gene lost 5 bases and the J gene lost 3 bases, with 8 bases spanning the gap. CDR1 is SGHVS and CDR2 is FQNEAQ in the germline V gene. The CDR3, as DNA: TGTGCCAGCAGCCTAACAGGTGGGGCCAACGTCCTGACTTTC. Encoded protein: CASSLTGGANVLTF.

V usage is TRBV6-5 and J usage is TRBJ2-5, with 8 bases that match TRBD2. The ends lost 7 bases at V and 5 bases at J; junction bases unmatched: 3. The germline gives CDR1 MNHEY, CDR2 SVGAGI. This CDR3 region has 12 residues. CDR3 sequence (DNA): TGTGCCAGCACGGGAGGGTTGGAGACCCAGTACTTC. This codes for CASTGGLETQYF.

The chain combines TRBV10-3 with TRBJ2-2; 13 nucleotides match TRBD2. CDR3 size: 14 residues. The V segment lost 8 bases and the J segment 6 bases; nucleotides outside the gene matches: 3. CDR1 and CDR2 from the germline V gene are ENHRY and SYGVKD. CDR3 coding DNA: TGTGCCATCCGGACTAGCGGGGGTTCCGGGGAGCTGTTTTTT. As protein: CAIRTSGGSGELFF.

The rearrangement links TRBV28 to TRBJ1-5; D not certain. CDR1 MDHEN and CDR2 SYDVKM come from the germline V gene. Deletions cut 6 bases from V and 3 bases from J, with 21 bases between. The CDR3 has 17 residues. The CDR3 here is CASSPPGPTNPNQPQHF. CDR3 DNA: TGTGCCAGCAGCCCCCCAGGCCCCACCAACCCCAATCAGCCCCAGCATTTT.

The V gene is TRBV14, the J gene TRBJ2-1, with 9 bases identical to TRBD2. Trimming at V came to 5 bases and at J to 4 bases, leaving 3 bases not matched to a gene. Looked up from germline, CDR1 is SGHDN and CDR2 is FVKESK. The CDR3 totals 14 residues. The CDR3 loop is CASSGLAGYNEQFF. CDR3 coding DNA: TGTGCCAGCAGCGGGCTAGCGGGGTACAATGAGCAGTTCTTC.

V is TRBV19 and J is TRBJ2-6; 11 bases map to TRBD2. In germline, CDR1 is LNHDA, CDR2 SQIVND (reference sequence). The CDR3 sequence is 19 residues long. V lost 0 bases to trimming and J lost 3 bases; unmatched junction nucleotides: 7. CDR3: CASSIDPSGGIGGANVLTF. The CDR3 bases are TGTGCCAGTAGTATAGATCCTAGCGGGGGGATTGGTGGGGCCAACGTCCTGACTTTC.

The V and J genes are TRBV7-9 and TRBJ2-4; 9 nucleotides agree with TRBD1. Germline trimming cut 5 bases from V and 3 bases from J; bases unmatched to any gene: 5. Germline CDR1 reads SEHNR; CDR2 reads FQNEAQ (reference sequence). This CDR3 region has 15 residues. CDR3 protein: CASSQGQGGKNIQYF. Written as DNA, the CDR3 is TGTGCCAGCAGCCAGGGACAGGGTGGCAAAAACATTCAGTACTTC. The full variable domain, with the rest looked up from reference TRBV7-9 and TRBJ2-4, is DTGVSQNPRHKITKRGQNVTFRCDPISEHNRLYWYRQTLGQGPEFLTYFQNEAQLEKSRLLSDRFSAERPKGSFSTLEIQRTEQGDSAMYLCASSQGQGGKNIQYFGAGTRLSVL.

The chain recombines TRBV21-1 with TRBJ2-3; the DNA was not used to check the table's D call, TRBD2. TRBV21-1 is classified as a pseudogene. CDR3 size: 14 residues. In nucleotides, the CDR3 is TGTGCCAGCAGGACTAGCGGAAGCACAGATACGCAGTATTTT. Amino acid sequence: CASRTSGSTDTQYF.